This T cell receptor (beta chain) was identified in a study of blood T cell repertoires in COVID-19. Overall study context: Samples of COVID-19 (acute and convalescent) were obtained from the United States, Italy and Spain. PBMCs, B-cell-depleted T cells, or T cells provided the cDNA or gDNA that made up the material.

In the original workflow: Amplifying reference gene primers gave estimates of nucleated cell counts. Clones were read by immunoSEQ multiplex PCR, and TCRdb kept only the in-frame ones, dropping some. From that table come the V and J calls and clone size; the DNA was used to work out D and trimming. The sample shows 100,000 to 150,000 clones, 60% to 85% of them seen only once. Germline CDR1 reads SGHVS; CDR2 reads FNYEAQ. The CDR3 runs to 14 residues. Trimming took 5 bases from V and 4 from J, leaving 14 bases between them. This clonotype was obtained from a man aged 65-85 years with acute or convalescent COVID-19. Sequencing was carried out using peripheral blood. The J gene is TRBJ1-2, the V gene TRBV7-6; D is ambiguous. The CDR3 DNA reads TGTGCCAGCAGCCTCCGGCGGGAGTCCTATGGCTACACCTTC. Residues: CASSLRRESYGYTF.